This is a list of T cell receptor beta chains from one sample in a study of somatic mutations in cytotoxic T cells in rheumatoid arthritis. Repertoires were generated with immunoSEQ multiplex PCR, while TCRdb's copy carries only in-frame clones and drops some. The sample has fewer than 14,000 clones; around three quarters are singletons. Sequencing input: CD8+ T cells sorted from blood. The receptors were sampled from an adult with rheumatoid arthritis. CDR3s include the opening cysteine and the closing phenylalanine or tryptophan. A D gene is named only where the DNA matches it firmly. The size field is filled for only some rows; it gives once, few, many or a size class.

clone_size,v_call,j_call,d_call,cdr3_aa,cdr3_nt
-,TRBV4-2,TRBJ1-3,-,CASSQPTAIIYF,TGTGCCAGCAGCCAACCCACGGCCATAATATATTTT
-,TRBV6-4,TRBJ2-2,-,CASSDSTTGELFF,TGTGCCAGCAGTGACTCGACAACCGGGGAGCTGTTTTTT
few,TRBV11-3,TRBJ2-7,TRBD1,CASSPGQGGEQYF,TGTGCCAGCAGCCCTGGACAGGGCGGCGAGCAGTACTTC
-,TRBV4-1,TRBJ2-6,-,CASSQNTQGDGANVLTF,TGCGCCAGCAGCCAAAATACACAGGGTGACGGGGCCAACGTCCTGACTTTC
-,TRBV10-1,TRBJ2-1,-,CASSELGGPGEQFF,TGCGCCAGCAGTGAACTGGGGGGACCAGGGGAGCAGTTCTTC
-,TRBV29-1,TRBJ1-1,-,CSVGGHTEAFF,TGCAGCGTGGGGGGGCACACTGAAGCTTTCTTT
few,TRBV7-9,TRBJ1-1,-,CASSLGGFEAFF,TGTGCCAGCAGCTTAGGGGGCTTTGAAGCTTTCTTT
once,TRBV28,TRBJ1-1,-,CASSPRLPGTEAFF,TGTGCCAGCAGTCCACGACTACCTGGGACTGAAGCTTTCTTT
-,TRBV2,TRBJ1-3,-,CASRRGQAGNTIYF,TGTGCCAGCAGACGGGGGCAGGCTGGAAACACCATATATTTT
-,TRBV11-2,TRBJ2-1,-,CASSPSGASSYNEQFF,TGTGCCAGCAGCCCTTCGGGCGCCAGCTCCTACAATGAGCAGTTCTTC
-,TRBV27,TRBJ2-7,-,CASSLGRGTYEQYF,TGTGCCAGCAGTTTGGGCAGGGGTACTTACGAGCAGTACTTC
-,TRBV7-9,TRBJ2-2,-,CASQKGAGELFF,TGTGCCAGCCAGAAGGGTGCCGGGGAGCTGTTTTTT
-,TRBV11-3,TRBJ2-7,-,CASSWDLVDRDEQYF,TGTGCCAGCAGCTGGGACCTTGTCGACAGAGACGAGCAGTACTTC
-,TRBV7-9,TRBJ2-2,-,CASRIAGGPANTGELFF,TGTGCCAGCAGGATCGCTGGGGGGCCCGCGAACACCGGGGAGCTGTTTTTT
-,TRBV12-5,TRBJ2-5,TRBD2,CASGLGLAGGIETQYF,TGTGCTAGTGGTTTGGGACTAGCGGGGGGAATAGAGACCCAGTACTTC
-,TRBV7-9,TRBJ1-2,-,CASSLGQGIYGYTF,TGTGCCAGCAGCTTAGGTCAGGGGATCTATGGCTACACCTTC
-,TRBV7-2,TRBJ2-5,-,CASSLAGETQYF,TGTGCCAGCAGCTTAGCAGGCGAGACCCAGTACTTC
-,TRBV9,TRBJ2-1,-,CASSVDRYNEQFF,TGTGCCAGCAGCGTAGACCGGTACAATGAGCAGTTCTTC
once,TRBV19,TRBJ2-7,-,CGTRAGYEQYF,TGTGGGACTCGAGCGGGTTACGAGCAGTACTTC
few,TRBV2,TRBJ2-1,TRBD2,CASRIAGDYNEQFF,TGTGCCAGCAGGATAGCGGGAGACTACAATGAGCAGTTCTTC
-,TRBV7-3,TRBJ1-6,-,CASSLSSGDYSPLHF,TGTGCCAGCAGCTTATCGTCGGGGGATTATTCACCCCTCCACTTT
-,TRBV6-1,TRBJ1-6,-,CASSEVGRNNSPLHF,TGTGCCAGCAGTGAAGTCGGACGGAATAATTCACCCCTCCACTTT
few,TRBV7-9,TRBJ2-1,TRBD2,CATRLAGVEQFF,TGTGCCACCCGACTAGCGGGGGTTGAGCAGTTCTTC
-,TRBV27,TRBJ1-1,-,CASRIFQGEAFF,TGTGCCAGCAGAATTTTTCAGGGTGAAGCTTTCTTT
-,TRBV30,TRBJ1-6,-,CAWSARGSPLHF,TGTGCCTGGAGTGCCCGGGGTTCACCCCTCCACTTT
-,TRBV4-3,TRBJ2-3,-,CASSTRDTWHTQYF,TGCGCCAGCAGCACCCGGGACACCTGGCATACGCAGTATTTT
-,TRBV6-5,TRBJ2-7,-,CASSYPSDKGYEQYF,TGTGCCAGCAGTTACCCATCGGACAAAGGCTACGAGCAGTACTTC
once,TRBV20-1,TRBJ2-1,-,CSASRGDEQFF,TGCAGTGCTAGTCGCGGCGATGAGCAGTTCTTC
-,TRBV13,TRBJ2-2,TRBD1,CASSLFRDRGFIGELFF,TGTGCCAGCAGCTTATTCCGGGACAGGGGGTTTATCGGGGAGCTGTTTTTT
-,TRBV27,TRBJ2-1,TRBD2,CASSMLAGGRNEQFF,TGTGCCAGCAGTATGTTAGCGGGGGGCCGAAATGAGCAGTTCTTC
-,TRBV4-1,TRBJ2-7,-,CASSGGYEQYF,TGCGCCAGCAGCGGGGGCTACGAGCAGTACTTC
-,TRBV28,TRBJ2-7,TRBD2,CASSPTQRGEQYF,TGTGCCAGCAGTCCGACCCAGCGGGGCGAGCAGTACTTC
once,TRBV6-6,TRBJ2-7,TRBD1,CASSHRGMYEQYF,TGTGCCAGCAGCCACAGGGGAATGTACGAGCAGTACTTC
-,TRBV27,TRBJ2-1,TRBD2,CASSLGTSGRTDEQFF,TGTGCCAGCAGTCTAGGGACTAGCGGGAGAACGGATGAGCAGTTCTTC
-,TRBV6-1,TRBJ2-3,-,CASWGNADTQYF,TGTGCCAGCTGGGGTAACGCAGATACGCAGTATTTT
once,TRBV7-9,TRBJ2-1,TRBD2,CASSSPSGTSGRNEQFF,TGTGCCAGCAGCTCCCCTTCCGGGACTAGCGGGAGGAATGAGCAGTTCTTC
-,TRBV11-2,TRBJ2-2,-,CASSLNFGELFF,TGTGCCAGCAGCTTAAATTTCGGGGAGCTGTTTTTT
-,TRBV27,TRBJ2-3,-,CASSFWPPRSPTDTQYF,TGTGCCAGCAGTTTTTGGCCCCCCCGGAGCCCCACAGATACGCAGTATTTT
-,TRBV6-6,TRBJ2-5,TRBD2,CASSYKWPGGETQYF,TGTGCCAGCAGTTACAAGTGGCCGGGGGGAGAGACCCAGTACTTC
-,TRBV27,TRBJ1-5,-,CASSLGNSNQPQHF,TGTGCCAGCAGTCTAGGGAATAGCAATCAGCCCCAGCATTTT
-,TRBV27,TRBJ2-5,TRBD1,CASSLDRGETQYF,TGTGCCAGCAGTTTAGACAGGGGCGAGACCCAGTACTTC